The 29 T cell receptor beta chains below all came from one sample that was sequenced in a study of blood T cell repertoires in COVID-19. Assay used: immunoSEQ multiplex PCR; TCRdb lists only in-frame clones, some missing. The data contain some 98,000 clones, 70% to 85% of them singletons. The sequencing sample was made of peripheral blood. The receptors here all came from a man aged 60-69 years with acute or convalescent COVID-19.

The chain couples TRBV2 to TRBJ1-1; D ambiguous. Trimming removed 8 bases at V and 0 bases at J, with 13 bases between. The CDR3 runs to 14 residues. Germline V lookup: CDR1 SNHLY, CDR2 FYNNEI. The CDR3 nucleotides are TGTGCCAGCTTTCTGAGGCGTCTGAACACTGAAGCTTTCTTT. Its translation is CASFLRRLNTEAFF.

V usage is TRBV6-1 and J usage is TRBJ1-5; the D is unclear. Per the germline V gene, CDR1 is MNHNS and CDR2 is SASEGT. V was trimmed by 2 bases and J by 5 bases, leaving 7 bases between them. The CDR3 has 13 amino acids. Here the CDR3 reads CASSEQAYQPQHF. The DNA for the CDR3 is TGTGCCAGCAGTGAACAGGCATATCAGCCCCAGCATTTT.

The chain employs TRBV11-2 and TRBJ2-2; D might be TRBD1 (6 bases). The CDR3 is 16 residues long. From germline, CDR1 is SGHAT and CDR2 FQNNGV. The V end was cut by 4 bases, the J end by 0 bases, with 12 bases between. DNA for the CDR3: TGTGCCAGCAGCTCCAGGACAGTAACGAACACCGGGGAGCTGTTTTTT. This codes for CASSSRTVTNTGELFF.

The rearrangement links TRBV5-5 to TRBJ2-1; 8 bases agree with TRBD1. V was clipped by 5 bases and J by 6 bases; unmatched bases: 13. The CDR3 totals 16 residues. The germline V gene has CDR1 SGHKS and CDR2 YYEKEE (reference sequence). DNA for the CDR3: TGTGCCAGCAGGTTGACCGACAGGGGTCTTGGCAATGAGCAGTTCTTC. Translating gives CASRLTDRGLGNEQFF. Combining the CDR3 with reference TRBV5-5 and TRBJ2-1 gives the whole variable domain DAGVTQSPTHLIKTRGQQVTLRCSPISGHKSVSWYQQVLGQGPQFIFQYYEKEERGRGNFPDRFSARQFPNYSSELNVNALLLGDSALYLCASRLTDRGLGNEQFFGPGTRLTVL.

The chain links TRBV28 to TRBJ2-1; 9 bases are a match to TRBD2. J gave up 4 bases and V 6 bases, and 4 bases lay outside the gene matches. From germline, CDR1 is MDHEN and CDR2 SYDVKM. This CDR3 comprises 14 residues. CDR3 protein: CASRLAGVYNEQFF. The CDR3 nucleotides are TGTGCCAGCAGATTAGCGGGGGTTTACAATGAGCAGTTCTTC.

V and J are TRBV28 and TRBJ2-4; 7 bases align to TRBD1. CDR1 and CDR2 (germline): MDHEN, SYDVKM. The J segment lost 4 bases and the V segment lost 6 bases, leaving 9 bases of the junction unmatched. CDR3 length equals 15 residues. The CDR3 bases are TGTGCCAGCAGCCCGACAGGGAAACTGAAAAACATTCAGTACTTC. Translated: CASSPTGKLKNIQYF.

The chain is built from TRBV3-1 (or the pseudogene TRBV3-2) and TRBJ2-1; D is uncertain. V lost 5 bases and J lost 6, with 5 bases in between. In germline, CDR1 is LGHDT, CDR2 YNNKEL (reference sequence). The CDR3 spans 11 residues. The CDR3 DNA sequence: TGTGCCAGCAGCTACAGCAATGAGCAGTTCTTC. Its protein is CASSYSNEQFF.

This rearrangement joins TRBV2 to TRBJ1-5, with 11 bases fitting TRBD1. The CDR3 length is 19 residues. Germline V gene data show CDR1 as SNHLY and CDR2 as FYNNEI. The trim removed 7 bases at V and 2 bases at J, leaving 16 bases unmatched. The CDR3 DNA is TGTGCCAGCACCCTCCTGGGGACAGGGGGATGGGGGGGCAATCAGCCCCAGCATTTT. Its protein product is CASTLLGTGGWGGNQPQHF.

This chain connects TRBV28 to TRBJ2-1; 10 bases agree with TRBD2. Unmatched junction bases numbered 4, after V lost 2 bases and J lost 6 bases. CDR3 length equals 15 residues. Germline-derived CDR1 and CDR2 are MDHEN and SYDVKM. The CDR3 sequence is CASSLNSGGPNEQFF. The CDR3 DNA is TGTGCCAGCAGTTTAAATAGCGGGGGGCCCAATGAGCAGTTCTTC.

V and J are TRBV28 and TRBJ2-4, with 16 bases aligning to TRBD2. Trimming at V came to 8 bases and at J to 8 bases, leaving 9 bases not matched to a gene. Germline loops: CDR1 MDHEN, CDR2 SYDVKM. The CDR3 sequence is 16 residues long. In nucleotides, the CDR3 is TGTGCCAGCGGACCTGGGACTAGCGGGGGGGTTGACATTCAGTACTTC. As protein: CASGPGTSGGVDIQYF.

In DNA, the CDR3 is TGTGCCAGCAGCTCGGGTCCAGGGGCCCACTCTGGAAACACCATATATTTT. It specifies CASSSGPGAHSGNTIYF. The chain employs TRBV11-3 and TRBJ1-3, with D perhaps matching TRBD1 (6 bases). The CDR3 is 17 amino acids. V lost 4 bases, J lost 0 bases, and 16 bases lay in between. Per germline, CDR1 SGHNT and CDR2 YENEEA.

The V and J genes are TRBV20-1 and TRBJ2-1; 13 nucleotides agree with TRBD2. The germline V gene encodes CDR1 DFQATT and CDR2 SNEGSKA (reference sequence). V gave up 3 bases and J gave up 11 bases; unmatched junction bases: 16. This CDR3 comprises 17 residues. CDR3 sequence: CSASRGTSGVLGLQQFF. The CDR3 DNA follows: TGCAGTGCTAGTAGGGGGACTAGCGGGGTTCTGGGTCTTCAGCAGTTCTTC.

The chain employs TRBV2 and TRBJ1-3; no firm D call. Germline assignment: CDR1 SNHLY and CDR2 FYNNEI. CDR3 length equals 15 residues. The germline V and J ends were trimmed by 3 bases and 0 bases, with 9 bases remaining between them. The CDR3 DNA follows: TGTGCCAGCAGTGAGTGGCGGCGCTCTGGAAACACCATATATTTT. Amino acid sequence: CASSEWRRSGNTIYF.

V is TRBV12-3 or TRBV12-4 and J is TRBJ1-2; tentative D call: TRBD1 (6 bases). This CDR3 contains 13 residues. The V gene lost 6 bases and the J gene lost 7 bases, with 15 bases spanning the gap. CDR3 nucleotides: TGTGCCAGCAGCTCACAGGGAATTCGTGGCTACACCTTC. Encoded protein: CASSSQGIRGYTF.

The chain is built from TRBV11-2 and TRBJ2-1, with a tentative D call TRBD2 (6 bases). The germline V gene has CDR1 SGHAT and CDR2 FQNNGV. The CDR3 is 17 residues long. Between the trimmed V and J ends, which lost 3 bases and 6 bases, there was a span of 21 bases. In nucleotides, the CDR3 is TGTGCCAGCAGCTTCACCCGAGGTGGAGGGATTACCAATGAGCAGTTCTTC. This encodes CASSFTRGGGITNEQFF.

V usage is TRBV7-2 and J usage is TRBJ1-5; possible D gene TRBD1, 5 bases. This CDR3 region has 13 residues. Germline values: CDR1 SGHTA, CDR2 FQGNSA. V was pared by 2 bases and J by 7 bases, with 9 bases between. CDR3: CASSLQGAQPQHF. Written as DNA, the CDR3 is TGTGCCAGCAGCTTACAGGGCGCGCAGCCCCAGCATTTT.

The chain links TRBV28 to TRBJ2-1; 7 bases map to TRBD2. Germline values: CDR1 MDHEN, CDR2 SYDVKM. V was pared by 4 bases and J by 4 bases, with 19 bases of the junction left unmatched. The CDR3 has 19 residues. The DNA for the CDR3 is TGTGCCAGCAGTTCACCTATTGGGAAACGGGGGGATCGGTACAATGAGCAGTTCTTC. As protein: CASSSPIGKRGDRYNEQFF.

This rearrangement joins TRBV7-2 to TRBJ1-6; 7 bases map to TRBD1. Germline loops: CDR1 SGHTA, CDR2 FQGNSA. The CDR3 is made up of 15 amino acids. The V and J ends lost 6 bases and 7 bases, in that order; junction bases with no gene match: 9. The CDR3 region has the DNA TGTGCCAGCAGAACGACAGGGATGGTGAATTCACCCCTCCACTTT. Protein sequence: CASRTTGMVNSPLHF.

This chain joins TRBV3-1 (or the pseudogene TRBV3-2) and TRBJ2-7; 11 nucleotides align to TRBD1. Germline-derived CDR1 and CDR2 are LGHDT and YNNKEL (reference sequence). The CDR3 has 17 residues. The J segment lost 3 bases and the V segment lost 1 base, leaving 8 bases of the junction unmatched. CDR3 sequence: CASSQVGVGTGGYEQYF. The CDR3 nucleotides are TGTGCCAGCAGCCAAGTTGGCGTGGGGACAGGGGGCTACGAGCAGTACTTC.

Only one count was recorded for this clone. The gene calls are TRBV28 and TRBJ1-2, with TRBD1 as a possible D gene (6 bases). The CDR3 length is 14 residues. V was clipped by 4 bases and J by 6 bases, with 15 bases between them. Germline CDR1 and CDR2: MDHEN and SYDVKM. The CDR3 is CASSSTQGHHGYTF. In nucleotides, the CDR3 is TGTGCCAGCAGTTCTACGCAGGGACACCATGGCTACACCTTC.

The chain couples TRBV18 to TRBJ2-7, with D unresolved. V shed 0 bases and J shed 6 bases, with 12 bases lying between them. In germline, CDR1 is KGHSH, CDR2 LQKENI. The CDR3 has 14 amino acids. The CDR3 bases are TGTGCCAGCTCACCACCCACGGGTCCCGCCGAGCAGTACTTC. Protein product: CASSPPTGPAEQYF.

The CDR3 bases are TGTGCCAGCAGCTACAACAGGGGATCTAATGAAAAACTGTTTTTT. This encodes CASSYNRGSNEKLFF. The chain links TRBV11-1 to TRBJ1-4; TRBD1 aligns across 7 bases. V shed 4 bases and J 3 bases; nucleotides not matched to a gene: 5. CDR3 size: 15 residues. Germline V gene lookup returns CDR1 SGHAT and CDR2 FQDESV (reference sequence).

This clone was detected only a few times. The rearrangement joins TRBV27 to TRBJ2-5; TRBD1 agrees at 11 bases. The V segment lost 4 bases and the J segment 5 bases; nucleotides outside the gene matches: 6. There are 15 residues in the CDR3. CDR1 and CDR2 from the germline V gene are MNHEY and SMNVEV (reference sequence). CDR3 region: CASSSRTGGWETQYF. The CDR3 DNA follows: TGTGCCAGCAGTTCTCGGACAGGGGGCTGGGAGACCCAGTACTTC.

J is TRBJ2-3 and V is TRBV27; D remains unclear. CDR1 MNHEY and CDR2 SMNVEV come from the germline V gene (reference sequence). Trimming removed 4 bases from V and 2 bases from J, with 4 bases in between. The CDR3 is made up of 12 amino acids. Here the CDR3 DNA reads TGTGCCAGCAGTTCCATCACAGATACGCAGTATTTT. Amino acid sequence: CASSSITDTQYF.

V usage is TRBV3-1 (or the pseudogene TRBV3-2) and J usage is TRBJ2-5; no reliable D call. CDR1 is LGHDT, CDR2 YNNKEL, per germline (reference sequence). The CDR3 is 15 residues long. Trimming removed 5 bases at V and 5 bases at J, with 18 bases between. The CDR3 DNA is TGTGCCAGCAGCTACCCGAGATATGTCCGGGAGACCCAGTACTTC. Protein product: CASSYPRYVRETQYF.

The chain uses TRBV7-3 and TRBJ2-1; the match to TRBD2 covers 14 bases. CDR1 and CDR2 from the germline V gene are SGHTA and FQGTGA. V lost 4 bases to trimming and J lost 10 bases; unmatched junction nucleotides: 6. This CDR3 has 15 residues. The CDR3 spells CASSSMGLAGDEQFF. DNA of the CDR3: TGTGCCAGCAGCTCAATGGGACTAGCGGGGGACGAGCAGTTCTTC.

The chain is built from TRBV28 and TRBJ2-4; 10 nucleotides match TRBD1. Germline loops: CDR1 MDHEN, CDR2 SYDVKM. The CDR3 covers 14 residues. V lost 6 bases to trimming and J lost 6 bases; unmatched junction nucleotides: 5. The CDR3: CASRGTGVINIQYF. The CDR3 bases are TGTGCCAGCAGGGGGACAGGGGTTATAAACATTCAGTACTTC.

DNA for the CDR3: TGTGCCAGCAGTTTTATTAGCGGGGATTCGCAAGAGACCCAGTACTTC. Translating gives CASSFISGDSQETQYF. The V and J genes are TRBV28 and TRBJ2-5, with 8 bases aligning to TRBD2. The trim removed 3 bases at V and 2 bases at J, leaving 8 bases unmatched. In germline, CDR1 is MDHEN, CDR2 SYDVKM. The CDR3 spans 16 residues.

This chain links TRBV2 with TRBJ1-2; D is ambiguous. Trimming pared 5 bases from V and 8 bases from J, leaving 15 bases between. CDR3 length equals 13 residues. The germline V gene has CDR1 SNHLY and CDR2 FYNNEI. The CDR3 DNA sequence: TGTGCCAGCAGTTCCAATCCATCGCGAGGCTACACCTTC. As protein: CASSSNPSRGYTF.